These 18 T cell receptor beta chains share one sample of origin, sequenced in a study of blood T cell repertoires in COVID-19. Profiled with immunoSEQ multiplex PCR; TCRdb holds only in-frame clones, not every one. In the table there are around 170,000 clones, 88% of which are singletons. Input material: peripheral blood. The source is a man between 60 and 70 years old with acute or convalescent COVID-19.

This sequence joins TRBV27 and TRBJ1-3; 9 bases fit TRBD1. J lost 1 base, V lost 5 bases, and 9 bases had no gene match. Per germline, CDR1 MNHEY and CDR2 SMNVEV (reference sequence). The CDR3 consists of 17 residues. The CDR3 loop is CASSRGQGLESGNTIYF. The CDR3 nucleotides read TGTGCCAGCAGTCGGGGACAGGGATTGGAGTCTGGAAACACCATATATTTT.

This clone turned up a few times. The chain is built from TRBV5-4 and TRBJ1-2, with a possible D match to TRBD1 (6 bases). Per the germline V gene, CDR1 is SGHNT and CDR2 is YYREEE (reference sequence). The CDR3 loop spans 15 amino acids. Trimming removed 0 bases at V and 8 bases at J, with 17 bases between. CDR3 amino acids: CASSLAVQGSVGYTF. As DNA, the CDR3 is TGTGCCAGCAGCTTGGCAGTGCAGGGGTCGGTCGGCTACACCTTC.

Written as DNA, the CDR3 is TGCAGTGCGGGGGGGACCTACGAGCAGTACTTC. Protein: CSAGGTYEQYF. The V and J genes are TRBV20-1 and TRBJ2-7; 7 bases line up with TRBD2. Germline assignment: CDR1 DFQATT and CDR2 SNEGSKA (reference sequence). Unmatched junction bases numbered 1, after V lost 6 bases and J lost 2 bases. The CDR3 runs to 11 residues.

The rearrangement links TRBV7-2 to TRBJ1-6, with 9 bases matching TRBD1. The junction had 7 bases not matched to a gene; V was cut back by 4 bases and J by 15 bases. Per germline, CDR1 SGHTA and CDR2 FQGNSA. The CDR3 runs to 13 residues. CDR3 region: CASSSGQGANLHF. CDR3 coding DNA: TGTGCCAGCAGCTCGGGACAGGGTGCGAACCTCCACTTT.

Only one count was recorded for this clone. The DNA of the CDR3 is TGTGCCAGCAGCCACTTTCAGGGACAATATGGCTACACCTTC. Translating it yields CASSHFQGQYGYTF. The J gene is TRBJ1-2, the V gene TRBV3-1 (or the pseudogene TRBV3-2), with D maybe TRBD1 (6 bases). Trimming shortened V by 3 bases and J by 5 bases, and 13 bases separated the two germline ends. The germline gives CDR1 LGHDT, CDR2 YNNKEL (reference sequence). The CDR3 totals 14 residues.

The V call is TRBV3-1 (or the pseudogene TRBV3-2), the J call TRBJ2-5; the D is unclear. V was trimmed by 0 bases and J by 4 bases, leaving 3 bases between them. CDR3 length: 12 amino acids. Germline-derived CDR1 and CDR2 are LGHDT and YNNKEL (reference sequence). CDR3 amino acids: CASSQERETQYF. The CDR3 DNA is TGTGCCAGCAGCCAAGAGAGAGAGACCCAGTACTTC.

The rearrangement joins TRBV6-1 to TRBJ1-6, with D perhaps TRBD1 (5 bases). Trimming took 2 bases from V and 7 from J, leaving 9 bases between them. The CDR3 loop spans 14 amino acids. Germline values: CDR1 MNHNS, CDR2 SASEGT. The CDR3: CASSERGENSPLHF. CDR3 in DNA: TGTGCCAGCAGTGAAAGGGGCGAGAATTCACCCCTCCACTTT.

This clone was detected only once. This chain links TRBV18 with TRBJ2-1; tentatively, D is TRBD2 (5 bases). Deletions cut 2 bases from V and 2 bases from J, with 10 bases between. The CDR3 is 15 amino acids. Looked up from germline, CDR1 is KGHSH and CDR2 is LQKENI. The CDR3 nucleotides read TGTGCCAGCTCACCAAGCGGTAGCACCTACAATGAGCAGTTCTTC. Protein: CASSPSGSTYNEQFF. Using reference TRBV18 and TRBJ2-1 for the parts outside the CDR3, the full variable domain is NAGVMQNPRHLVRRRGQEARLRCSPMKGHSHVYWYRQLPEEGLKFMVYLQKENIIDESGMPKERFSAEFPKEGPSILRIQQVVRGDSAAYFCASSPSGSTYNEQFFGPGTRLTVL.

The V call is TRBV30, the J call TRBJ2-1; a possible D gene is TRBD2 (5 bases). Trimming took 0 bases from V and 0 from J, leaving 21 bases between them. There are 19 residues in the CDR3. Per germline, CDR1 GTSNPN and CDR2 SVGIG (reference sequence). CDR3 in amino acids: CAWSVKAGIIGSSYNEQFF. The CDR3 DNA reads TGTGCCTGGAGTGTAAAGGCAGGCATAATAGGGAGCTCCTACAATGAGCAGTTCTTC.

CDR3 sequence: CASSGSLAQDPSSYEQYF. The CDR3 DNA sequence: TGCGCCAGCAGTGGATCTCTAGCGCAAGACCCAAGCTCCTACGAGCAGTACTTC. The genes are TRBV10-1 and TRBJ2-7, with D possibly TRBD2 on 6 matching bases. Germline V gene sequence: CDR1 WNHNN, CDR2 SYGVQD (reference sequence). This CDR3 is 18 amino acids long. V shed 4 bases and J shed 0 bases, with 22 bases lying between them.

In the case of this clone: Other DNA variants within this sample encode the same CDR3. V usage is TRBV4-3 and J usage is TRBJ2-1, with 9 positions matching TRBD1. CDR1 LGHNA and CDR2 YSLEER come from the germline V gene. Trimming cost V 0 bases and J 5 bases; bases outside gene matches: 2. The CDR3 covers 15 residues. Here the CDR3 DNA reads TGCGCCAGCAGCCAAGAGGGGACAGGGAACAATGAGCAGTTCTTC. It codes for CASSQEGTGNNEQFF.

The chain employs TRBV6-5 and TRBJ1-1; D gene ambiguous. Trimming pared 2 bases from V and 1 base from J, leaving 14 bases between. The length of the CDR3 is 16 residues. Germline V gene data show CDR1 as MNHEY and CDR2 as SVGAGI. The CDR3 DNA reads as TGTGCCAGCAGTTACCTGCCCCTGAGCGGGAACACTGAAGCTTTCTTT. Its protein is CASSYLPLSGNTEAFF.

This clone was observed once. The V and J genes are TRBV19 and TRBJ1-5; D possibly corresponds to TRBD1 (5 bases). Germline V lookup: CDR1 LNHDA, CDR2 SQIVND (reference sequence). The CDR3 runs 14 residues. The V and J ends lost 5 bases and 1 base respectively, with 9 bases between them. The CDR3 DNA follows: TGTGCCAGTAGTCCACGACAGAGCAATCAGCCCCAGCATTTT. Its protein product is CASSPRQSNQPQHF.

The chain carries TRBV9 and TRBJ1-2; no clear D. Between the trimmed V and J ends, which lost 0 bases and 0 bases, there was a span of 9 bases. Germline V CDR1 and CDR2: SGDLS, YYNGEE. The CDR3 runs to 15 residues. Here the CDR3 DNA reads TGTGCCAGCAGCGTAGCGGTCAATCCTAACTATGGCTACACCTTC. Translating gives CASSVAVNPNYGYTF.

The rearrangement links TRBV6-2 or TRBV6-3 to TRBJ1-2; D gene ambiguous. V dropped 2 bases and J dropped 7 bases, with 8 bases sitting between them. The CDR3 covers 12 residues. The germline CDR1 and CDR2 sequences are MNHEY and SVGEGT. DNA of the CDR3: TGTGCCAGCAGTTACCCACGGAGTGGCTACACCTTC. It is translated as CASSYPRSGYTF.

The rearrangement joins TRBV10-3 to TRBJ1-1; TRBD1 matches at 7 bases. The CDR3 has 14 residues. J gave up 1 base and V 5 bases, and 4 bases lay outside the gene matches. Per germline, CDR1 ENHRY and CDR2 SYGVKD. In DNA, the CDR3 is TGTGCCATCAGTTCCGGGACAGCGAACACTGAAGCTTTCTTT. This gives the protein CAISSGTANTEAFF.

The chain uses TRBV12-5 and TRBJ1-5, with D hard to call. V shed 1 base and J shed 7 bases, with 8 bases lying between them. Looked up from germline, CDR1 is LGHNT and CDR2 is FRNRAP. The CDR3 covers 13 residues. The CDR3 sequence is CASGLGVGQPQHF. The CDR3, as DNA: TGTGCTAGTGGTTTGGGAGTCGGGCAGCCCCAGCATTTT.

This clone turned up a few times. The chain links TRBV18 to TRBJ1-5, with D maybe TRBD1 (6 bases). This CDR3 is 15 amino acids long. The V gene lost 8 bases and the J gene lost 1 base, with 15 bases spanning the gap. Germline V gives CDR1 KGHSH, CDR2 LQKENI. The CDR3 DNA follows: TGTGCCAGCACCGCCGGGGGGGCCAGCAATCAGCCCCAGCATTTT. Translated, it gives CASTAGGASNQPQHF.